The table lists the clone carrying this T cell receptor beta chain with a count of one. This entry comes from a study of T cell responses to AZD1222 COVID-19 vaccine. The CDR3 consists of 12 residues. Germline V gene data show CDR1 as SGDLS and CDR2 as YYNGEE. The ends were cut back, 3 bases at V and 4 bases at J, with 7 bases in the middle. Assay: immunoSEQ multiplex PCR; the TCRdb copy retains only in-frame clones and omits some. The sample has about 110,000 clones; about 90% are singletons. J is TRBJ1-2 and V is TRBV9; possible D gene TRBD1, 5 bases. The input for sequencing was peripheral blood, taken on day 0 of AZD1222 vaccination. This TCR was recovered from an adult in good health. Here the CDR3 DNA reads TGTGCCAGCAGCGGCCAGGGCTATGGCTACACCTTC. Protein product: CASSGQGYGYTF.